What follows are 21 T cell receptor beta chains derived from one specimen sequenced in a study of shared T cell receptors in the human thymus (dated by TCRdb to about 2021). Library preparation employed the immunoSEQ multiplex PCR assay. TCRdb provides this immuneACCESS table in a form limited to in-frame rearrangements. Some clones are lacking; in checked studies, under half of them reflect an unresolved V gene, and why the rest are absent is not known. The sample data list hundreds of thousands of clones, and roughly 86% of these were observed just once. The top ten constitute roughly 0.0086% of the sample. These same records also appear under a second study, on human thymus T cells.

Sequenced input: thymocytes. The receptors were gathered from a boy less than two years old with a congenital heart defect. Donor details come from another sample of the same person, matched by shared clones.

The table lists this clone with a count of one. The chain carries TRBV11-2 and TRBJ2-3; 10 nucleotides align to TRBD2. Losses at the gene ends were 1 base for V and 5 bases for J; bases not matched to a gene: 9. CDR3 size: 17 residues. CDR1 and CDR2 from the germline V gene are SGHAT and FQNNGV. CDR3 sequence reads: CASSLVCLAGVKDTQYF. CDR3 nucleotide sequence: TGTGCCAGCAGCTTAGTATGTCTAGCGGGAGTGAAAGATACGCAGTATTTT.

As regards this clone: At the DNA level, this CDR3 is encoded by other sequences in the same sample as well. The chain uses TRBV13 and TRBJ1-6, with a weak D call TRBD1 (6 bases). CDR3 length: 20 residues. Deletions cut 1 base from V and 0 bases from J, with 19 bases between. Looked up from germline, CDR1 is PRHDT and CDR2 is FYEKMQ (reference sequence). This CDR3 reads CASSLATPTGTRSYNSPLHF. CDR3 sequence (DNA): TGTGCCAGCAGCTTAGCCACACCTACAGGGACCCGCTCCTATAATTCACCCCTCCACTTT.

The gene calls are TRBV11-2 and TRBJ2-3; unclear D gene. This CDR3 comprises 16 residues. Germline values: CDR1 SGHAT, CDR2 FQNNGV. V lost 0 bases and J lost 5, with 15 bases in between. CDR3 loop: CASSLDLPRSGDTQYF. CDR3 bases: TGTGCCAGCAGCTTAGATCTGCCCCGCTCGGGAGATACGCAGTATTTT. The full variable domain, with the rest looked up from reference TRBV11-2 and TRBJ2-3, is EAGVAQSPRYKIIEKRQSVAFWCNPISGHATLYWYQQILGQGPKLLIQFQNNGVVDDSQLPKDRFSAERLKGVDSTLKIQPAKLEDSAVYLCASSLDLPRSGDTQYFGPGTRLTVL.

The chain links TRBV7-2 to TRBJ2-3, with 7 positions matching TRBD2. This CDR3 has 16 amino acids. Germline lookup yields CDR1 SGHTA and CDR2 FQGNSA. With V trimmed by 1 base and J by 1 base, 5 bases remained unmatched. The CDR3 reads CASSLVTTSCTDTQYF. The CDR3 nucleotides are TGTGCCAGCAGCTTAGTAACGACTAGCTGCACAGATACGCAGTATTTT. Full variable domain (outside the CDR3, taken from reference TRBV7-2 and TRBJ2-3): GAGVSQSPSNKVTEKGKDVELRCDPISGHTALYWYRQSLGQGLEFLIYFQGNSAPDKSGLPSDRFSAERTGGSVSTLTIQRTQQEDSAVYLCASSLVTTSCTDTQYFGPGTRLTVL.

Only one count was recorded for this clone. The rearrangement joins TRBV25-1 to TRBJ2-7, with 8 bases that match TRBD1. J lost 4 bases, V lost 5 bases, and 4 bases had no gene match. Germline V lookup: CDR1 MGHDK, CDR2 SYGVNS. The CDR3 loop spans 13 amino acids. The CDR3 loop reads CASSRQGWYEQYF. The CDR3 DNA sequence: TGTGCCAGCAGTAGACAGGGGTGGTACGAGCAGTACTTC.

The rearrangement uses TRBV2 and TRBJ1-4, with D tentatively TRBD1 (6 bases). CDR3 length: 20 amino acids. CDR1 and CDR2 (germline): SNHLY, FYNNEI. V lost 3 bases and J 5 bases, leaving 28 bases between the germline ends. The CDR3 sequence: CASSEDRARGRGSENEKLFF. DNA for the CDR3: TGTGCCAGCAGTGAGGATCGGGCCAGAGGCAGGGGCTCCGAGAATGAAAAACTGTTTTTT.

V and J are TRBV5-6 and TRBJ2-3; 8 bases match TRBD1. V gave up 0 bases and J gave up 4 bases; unmatched junction bases: 10. The CDR3 consists of 17 residues. Per the germline V gene, CDR1 is SGHDT and CDR2 is YYEEEE. The CDR3 here is CASSLATDRVEADTQYF. The DNA for the CDR3 is TGTGCCAGCAGCTTGGCCACGGACAGGGTGGAGGCAGATACGCAGTATTTT.

The V and J genes are TRBV19 and TRBJ1-3; tentative D call: TRBD1 (6 bases). The germline gives CDR1 LNHDA, CDR2 SQIVND (reference sequence). The germline V and J ends were trimmed by 4 bases and 0 bases, with 10 bases remaining between them. CDR3 length: 15 amino acids. The CDR3: CASSTETGSGNTIYF. As DNA, the CDR3 is TGTGCCAGTAGTACCGAGACAGGCTCTGGAAACACCATATATTTT.

This chain connects TRBV30 to TRBJ2-3; unclear D gene. Germline lookup yields CDR1 GTSNPN and CDR2 SVGIG (reference sequence). The V gene lost 0 bases and the J gene lost 3 bases, with 4 bases spanning the gap. The CDR3 extends over 12 amino acids. The CDR3 spells CAWSVLTDTQYF. For the CDR3, the DNA is TGTGCCTGGAGTGTACTTACAGATACGCAGTATTTT. Full variable domain (outside the CDR3, taken from reference TRBV30 and TRBJ2-3): SQTIHQWPATLVQPVGSPLSLECTVEGTSNPNLYWYRQAAGRGLQLLFYSVGIGQISSEVPQNLSASRPQDRQFILSSKKLLLSDSGFYLCAWSVLTDTQYFGPGTRLTVL.

The J gene is TRBJ1-3, the V gene TRBV28, with 8 bases that match TRBD1. The CDR3 is 15 residues long. Germline-derived CDR1 and CDR2 are MDHEN and SYDVKM. V trimming: 5 bases; J trimming: 2 bases; junction bases outside the gene matches: 5. CDR3 region: CASSKTGGPGNTIYF. DNA of the CDR3: TGTGCCAGCAGTAAAACAGGGGGGCCTGGAAACACCATATATTTT.

The rearrangement uses TRBV30 and TRBJ1-1; possibly TRBD1 for D (5 bases). The CDR3 has 12 residues. Trimming left V 4 bases short and J 8 bases short, with 14 bases between. CDR1 is GTSNPN, CDR2 SVGIG, per germline (reference sequence). The CDR3 reads CAWTTGFLEAFF. The CDR3 DNA is TGTGCCTGGACCACAGGTTTTCTAGAAGCTTTCTTT.

The chain has TRBV7-9 and TRBJ1-3; 7 bases fit TRBD1. Trimming took 5 bases from V and 0 from J; bases not matched to a gene: 4. Germline assignment: CDR1 SEHNR and CDR2 FQNEAQ (reference sequence). The CDR3 loop spans 15 amino acids. The CDR3 DNA is TGTGCCAGCAGCCAGGACAGGAGCTCTGGAAACACCATATATTTT. It translates to CASSQDRSSGNTIYF.

The rearrangement links TRBV5-1 to TRBJ2-3; perhaps TRBD2 as D (6 bases). V shed 0 bases and J shed 5 bases, with 16 bases lying between them. This CDR3 spans 16 amino acids. Germline CDR1 reads SGHRS; CDR2 reads YFSETQ. DNA of the CDR3: TGCGCCAGCAGCTTGGCCGGACTATTTTTATTAGATACGCAGTATTTT. It codes for CASSLAGLFLLDTQYF.

V usage is TRBV7-9 and J usage is TRBJ1-1; no reliable D call. The CDR3 has 15 residues. The V gene lost 4 bases and the J gene lost 7 bases, with 19 bases spanning the gap. Germline CDR1 SEHNR, CDR2 FQNEAQ (reference sequence). The CDR3 region has the DNA TGTGCCAGCAGCTCCGTCCGCAAGCCTTCCTATGAAGCTTTCTTT. Its translation: CASSSVRKPSYEAFF.

The chain is built from TRBV11-2 and TRBJ2-7, with D tentatively TRBD1 (6 bases). The V end lost 0 bases, the J end lost 3 bases, and 9 bases lay between the germline ends. The CDR3 length is 14 residues. The germline CDR1 and CDR2 sequences are SGHAT and FQNNGV. Here the CDR3 reads CASSLEGARYEQYF. The CDR3 bases are TGTGCCAGCAGCTTAGAGGGGGCCCGCTACGAGCAGTACTTC.

The chain recombines TRBV5-6 with TRBJ1-1; no clear D. V was clipped by 4 bases and J by 6 bases, with 16 bases between them. CDR3 length equals 14 residues. Per germline, CDR1 SGHDT and CDR2 YYEEEE. The CDR3 loop reads CASSLVGGQPEAFF. CDR3 bases: TGTGCCAGCAGCCTTGTCGGAGGGCAGCCTGAAGCTTTCTTT.

The chain recombines TRBV6-1 with TRBJ1-1; 7 bases fit TRBD1. The CDR3 consists of 14 residues. Per the germline V gene, CDR1 is MNHNS and CDR2 is SASEGT. Unmatched junction bases numbered 5, after V lost 2 bases and J lost 5 bases. The CDR3, as DNA: TGTGCCAGCAGTGAACAGGGGGTTGGGACTGAAGCTTTCTTT. This translates into CASSEQGVGTEAFF.

V is TRBV7-9 and J is TRBJ1-3, with 7 positions matching TRBD1. CDR1 is SEHNR, CDR2 FQNEAQ, per germline (reference sequence). This CDR3 comprises 16 residues. J lost 1 base, V lost 5 bases, and 8 bases had no gene match. As DNA, the CDR3 is TGTGCCAGCAGCACGAACAGGGGACTTTCTGGAAACACCATATATTTT. This sequence encodes CASSTNRGLSGNTIYF.

This CDR3 reads CASSSRGRRGSGEQFF. The CDR3 nucleotides read TGTGCCAGTAGCTCCAGAGGGCGGCGGGGGTCCGGTGAGCAGTTCTTC. The chain is built from TRBV19 and TRBJ2-1; 7 bases agree with TRBD2. V was pared by 6 bases and J by 9 bases, with 17 bases of the junction left unmatched. This CDR3 is 16 amino acids long. Germline V lookup: CDR1 LNHDA, CDR2 SQIVND (reference sequence).

The gene calls are TRBV4-2 and TRBJ1-4; 8 bases are shared with TRBD1. CDR3 length equals 17 residues. V lost 0 bases and J lost 3; bases outside the gene matches: 6. Germline CDR1 LGHNA, CDR2 YNFKEQ. CDR3 protein: CASSQEQGARANEKLFF. The CDR3 DNA reads TGTGCCAGCAGCCAAGAGCAGGGGGCGAGGGCTAATGAAAAACTGTTTTTT.

The gene calls are TRBV28 and TRBJ2-2; D uncertain. The V and J ends lost 5 bases and 6 bases respectively, with 7 bases between them. CDR1 is MDHEN, CDR2 SYDVKM, per germline. The CDR3 runs to 12 residues. CDR3 DNA sequence: TGTGCCAGCAGTCCTCCTGCCGGGGAGCTGTTTTTT. It is translated as CASSPPAGELFF.